What follows are 18 T cell receptor beta chains derived from one specimen sequenced in a study of blood T cells in healthy people across ages. A J-beta primer mix and a sample-barcoded 5' primer were used in a second PCR of about 7 to 12 cycles. TCRdb passed the 5' RACE reads through MiXCR, listing each CDR3 protein once. Among about 290,000 distinct CDR3 sequences listed, 25% to 30% were seen once. The sequencing sample was made of blood. The receptors were gathered from a woman between 65 and 79 years old in good health.

The CDR3 sequence: CASREQGHRDYGYTF. CDR3 DNA sequence: TGTGCCAGCAGGGAACAGGGTCACAGGGACTATGGCTACACCTTC. The chain links TRBV6-6 to TRBJ1-2, with D maybe TRBD1 (6 bases). Germline V gives CDR1 MNHNY, CDR2 SVGAGI (reference sequence). V lost 6 bases, J lost 3 bases, and 17 bases lay in between. The CDR3 covers 15 residues.

The chain employs TRBV5-5 and TRBJ2-3; D uncertain. Germline lookup yields CDR1 SGHKS and CDR2 YYEKEE (reference sequence). This CDR3 contains 14 residues. Deletions cut 0 bases from V and 6 bases from J, with 11 bases between. The CDR3 sequence is CASSLGTVGDTQYF. In DNA form, the CDR3 reads TGTGCCAGCAGCTTGGGAACGGTCGGGGATACGCAGTATTTT. The full variable domain, in which reference TRBV5-5 and TRBJ2-3 provide the parts outside the CDR3, is DAGVTQSPTHLIKTRGQQVTLRCSPISGHKSVSWYQQVLGQGPQFIFQYYEKEERGRGNFPDRFSARQFPNYSSELNVNALLLGDSALYLCASSLGTVGDTQYFGPGTRLTVL.

This clonotype rates as medium-sized. V and J are TRBV28 and TRBJ2-3, with D possibly called TRBD1 or TRBD2 (5 bases each). The ends were cut back, 2 bases at V and 1 base at J, with 10 bases in the middle. Germline V CDR1 and CDR2: MDHEN, SYDVKM. CDR3 length: 15 residues. This CDR3 is CASSLGTDRTDTQYF. CDR3 coding DNA: TGTGCCAGCAGTTTAGGGACGGACCGCACAGATACGCAGTATTTT.

Comment on this clonotype: One end of the junction does not line up with germline, which may come from a read error. This chain joins TRBV9 and TRBJ2-5, with 8 bases identical to TRBD2. CDR1 SGDLS and CDR2 YYNGEE come from the germline V gene. CDR3 length: 15 amino acids. In nucleotides, the CDR3 is TGTGCCAGCAGCGCCACTAGCGGAACTTACAATGAGCGGTTCTTC. This gives the protein CASSATSGTYNERFF. Complete variable domain (other parts from reference TRBV9 and TRBJ2-5): DSGVTQTPKHLITATGQRVTLRCSPRSGDLSVYWYQQSLDQGLQFLIQYYNGEERAKGNILERFSAQQFPDLHSELNLSSLELGDSALYFCASSATSGTYNERFFGPGTRLLVL.

The sample holds a few counts of this clonotype. The V gene is TRBV18, the J gene TRBJ2-3; tentatively, D is TRBD1 or TRBD2 (5 bases each). Trimming took off 4 bases at V and 2 bases at J, with 7 bases between the two ends. The CDR3 has 13 amino acids. Germline assignment: CDR1 KGHSH and CDR2 LQKENI. The CDR3 loop reads CASSRDDTDTQYF. CDR3 DNA sequence: TGTGCCAGCTCACGGGACGACACAGATACGCAGTATTTT.

This clonotype showed up just a few times. The DNA for the CDR3 is TGCAGCGTTAAGAGGGATCCAGGGGAGACCCAGTACTTC. Protein product: CSVKRDPGETQYF. V usage is TRBV29-1 and J usage is TRBJ2-5; D tentatively fits TRBD1 or TRBD2 (5 bases each). The CDR3 extends over 13 amino acids. Germline V gene lookup returns CDR1 SQVTM and CDR2 ANQGSEA. V lost 5 bases, J lost 5 bases, and 15 bases lay in between. Based on the CDR3 plus reference TRBV29-1 and TRBJ2-5, the full variable domain is SAVISQKPSRDICQRGTSLTIQCQVDSQVTMMFWYRQQPGQSLTLIATANQGSEATYESGFVIDKFPISRPNLTFSTLTVSNMSPEDSSIYLCSVKRDPGETQYFGPGTRLLVL.

This clonotype was observed a handful of times. The chain joins TRBV3-1 to TRBJ2-7; unclear D gene. This CDR3 comprises 16 residues. V was clipped by 1 base and J by 2 bases, with 15 bases between them. Germline values: CDR1 LGHDT, CDR2 YNNKEL (reference sequence). The CDR3 loop reads CASSQGSVGTAYEQYF. CDR3 nucleotide sequence: TGTGCCAGCAGCCAAGGATCGGTGGGAACAGCCTACGAGCAGTACTTC.

V is TRBV6-5 and J is TRBJ1-6; 7 nucleotides agree with TRBD1. V lost 0 bases and J lost 0; bases outside the gene matches: 5. Germline V lookup: CDR1 MNHEY, CDR2 SVGAGI. This CDR3 region has 18 residues. The chain's CDR3 is CASSYSGTASSYNSPLHF. The CDR3 DNA reads TGTGCCAGCAGTTACTCTGGGACAGCGAGCTCCTATAATTCACCCCTCCACTTT.

The rearrangement uses TRBV20-1 and TRBJ1-3; D not certain. The CDR3 spans 14 residues. The germline V gene has CDR1 DFQATT and CDR2 SNEGSKA (reference sequence). V was shortened by 3 bases and J by 0 bases, with 9 bases between the two germline ends. The CDR3 DNA sequence: TGCAGTGCTAGTGGGCGGGCCTCTGGAAACACCATATATTTT. Its protein product is CSASGRASGNTIYF.

The chain links TRBV4-2 to TRBJ2-3; 8 positions match TRBD1. The CDR3 length is 16 residues. The germline gives CDR1 LGHNA, CDR2 YNFKEQ. J was trimmed by 2 bases and V by 1 base; bases with no gene match: 5. The CDR3 region is CASSQGQGINTDTQYF. DNA for the CDR3: TGTGCCAGCAGCCAAGGACAGGGGATCAACACAGATACGCAGTATTTT.

The J gene is TRBJ1-1, the V gene TRBV2, with D hard to call. V was clipped by 5 bases and J by 11 bases, with 18 bases between them. This CDR3 is 13 amino acids long. The germline gives CDR1 SNHLY, CDR2 FYNNEI. The CDR3 sequence is CASSRYVDDVAFF. The CDR3 nucleotides read TGTGCCAGCAGTAGGTACGTGGACGATGTGGCTTTCTTT. The full variable domain, rest sourced from reference TRBV2 and TRBJ1-1, is EPEVTQTPSHQVTQMGQEVILRCVPISNHLYFYWYRQILGQKVEFLVSFYNNEISEKSEIFDDQFSVERPDGSNFTLKIRSTKLEDSAMYFCASSRYVDDVAFFGQGTRLTVV.

At least ten counts were recorded for this clonotype. The chain has TRBV20-1 and TRBJ2-1; no firm D call. The CDR3 is 12 amino acids. Germline CDR1 reads DFQATT; CDR2 reads SNEGSKA (reference sequence). Trimming took 3 bases from V and 10 from J, leaving 13 bases between them. In DNA, the CDR3 is TGCAGTGCTAGTTTCGGTTGGAGCGAGCAGTTCTTC. Its translation is CSASFGWSEQFF.

This clonotype was detected only once. V gene TRBV10-3 combines with J gene TRBJ2-6; D remains ambiguous. The CDR3 has 12 residues. The V and J ends lost 10 bases and 2 bases respectively, with 6 bases between them. CDR1 is ENHRY, CDR2 SYGVKD, per germline. The CDR3 DNA reads TGTGCCACTAGGCCTGGGGCCAACGTCCTGACTTTC. This sequence encodes CATRPGANVLTF.

The chain recombines TRBV5-1 with TRBJ1-5, with 12 bases matching TRBD1. Germline V lookup: CDR1 SGHRS, CDR2 YFSETQ. The CDR3 spans 15 residues. The J segment lost 6 bases and the V segment lost 4 bases, leaving 5 bases of the junction unmatched. CDR3 protein: CASSPGTGGGQPQHF. The CDR3 nucleotides read TGCGCCAGCAGCCCCGGGACAGGGGGCGGTCAGCCCCAGCATTTT.

The chain is built from TRBV5-1 and TRBJ1-4, with 8 nucleotides matching TRBD1. The CDR3 contains 15 residues. CDR1 and CDR2 from the germline V gene are SGHRS and YFSETQ. V lost 4 bases and J lost 7; bases outside the gene matches: 9. CDR3 sequence (DNA): TGCGCCAGCAGCCAGAGGACAGGGAAAGGTGAAAAACTGTTTTTT. Protein sequence: CASSQRTGKGEKLFF.

This clonotype was recorded at least ten times. The chain joins TRBV29-1 to TRBJ1-2; 7 positions agree with TRBD1. The germline V gene has CDR1 SQVTM and CDR2 ANQGSEA. The CDR3 is 14 residues long. V dropped 7 bases and J dropped 0; count of bases not matched to a gene: 8. The CDR3 sequence is CSATSGTANYGYTF. CDR3 in DNA: TGCAGCGCTACTTCCGGGACAGCTAACTATGGCTACACCTTC.

In this sample, this clonotype turned up once. The chain couples TRBV7-9 to TRBJ1-2; tentatively, D is TRBD1 (5 bases). The CDR3 length is 14 residues. Germline loops: CDR1 SEHNR, CDR2 FQNEAQ (reference sequence). Between the trimmed V and J ends, which lost 0 bases and 4 bases, there was a span of 9 bases. The chain's CDR3 is CASSLAGEGYGYTF. In DNA form, the CDR3 reads TGTGCCAGCAGCTTAGCGGGGGAAGGCTATGGCTACACCTTC.

This clonotype was detected a few times. At one end, the junction sequence differs from germline, possibly due to a read error. The chain employs TRBV28 and TRBJ1-2; weak D call: TRBD1 (5 bases). CDR3 length equals 12 residues. The germline V gene has CDR1 MDHEN and CDR2 SYDVKM. CDR3 residues: CASTPGGRGYAF. CDR3 nucleotides: TGTGCCAGCACCCCGGGGGGACGCGGCTACGCCTTC.